The present T cell receptor (beta chain) was sequenced within a study of T-cell reconstitution after alpha-beta-depleted transplantation in children. Study-wide results and limits: T-cell numbers and diversity one year post-transplant derived largely from freshly generated T cells.

A library of TCRbeta sequences, prepared with unique molecular identifiers, was generated. A single record per CDR3 protein comes from TCRdb applying MiXCR to the PCR reads. The table shows some 460,000 distinct CDR3 sequences, with 15% to 20% occurring only once. Germline V lookup: CDR1 LGHDT, CDR2 YNNKEL (reference sequence). The CDR3 runs 16 residues. The V end was cut by 0 bases, the J end by 11 bases, with 17 bases between. Regarding this clonotype: Antigen unknown.

Source: PBMCs, mostly from graft donor cells, taken 360 days after TCRalphabeta/CD19-depleted stem cell transplant. V and J are TRBV3-1 and TRBJ1-6; D remains unclear. This TCR came from a boy under three years old who had a stem cell transplant for Wiskott-Aldrich syndrome, so the T cells may come from the graft donor. In nucleotides, the CDR3 is TGTGCCAGCAGCCAAGATTTTCCGCTCCTGGGCCCACCCCTCCACTTT. As protein: CASSQDFPLLGPPLHF.